This T cell receptor (beta chain) was profiled in a study of Ad26.COV2.S vaccination and SARS-CoV-2 variants. A single count supports this clone. Only in-frame clones appear in the TCRdb table, and some are missing; sequencing was by immunoSEQ multiplex PCR. Of under 500,000 clones listed, over 80% are singletons. Germline CDR1 reads MDHEN; CDR2 reads SYDVKM. The V segment lost 1 base and the J segment 2 bases; nucleotides outside the gene matches: 10. The CDR3 loop spans 19 amino acids. Indicated treatment: around 19 received Ad26.COV2.S at low or high dose, single or two shots; 5 received placebo; per-sample allocation not given. After the first vaccine or placebo injection, samples were drawn on day 63.

The material was peripheral blood, obtained in a trial of Ad26.COV2.S vaccine versus placebo. The receptor comes from a person aged 18-60 years who received the Ad26.COV2.S COVID-19 vaccine or a placebo. The V call is TRBV28, the J call TRBJ2-3; the match to TRBD2 covers 12 bases. Written as DNA, the CDR3 is TGTGCCAGCAGTTTATTCCTGACTAGCGGGGGCCTTGACACAGATACGCAGTATTTT. Protein: CASSLFLTSGGLDTDTQYF.